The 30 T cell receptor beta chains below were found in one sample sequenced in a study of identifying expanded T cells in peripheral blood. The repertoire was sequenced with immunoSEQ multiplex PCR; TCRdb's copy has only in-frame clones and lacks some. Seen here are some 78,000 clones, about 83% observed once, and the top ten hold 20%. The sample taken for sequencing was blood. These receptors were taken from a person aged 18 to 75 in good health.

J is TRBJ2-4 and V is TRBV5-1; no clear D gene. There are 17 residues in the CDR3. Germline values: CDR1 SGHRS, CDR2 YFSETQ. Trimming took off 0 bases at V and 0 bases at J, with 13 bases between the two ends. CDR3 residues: CASSLVRSFRAKNIQYF. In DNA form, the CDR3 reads TGCGCCAGCAGCTTGGTTCGCAGCTTCAGAGCCAAAAACATTCAGTACTTC.

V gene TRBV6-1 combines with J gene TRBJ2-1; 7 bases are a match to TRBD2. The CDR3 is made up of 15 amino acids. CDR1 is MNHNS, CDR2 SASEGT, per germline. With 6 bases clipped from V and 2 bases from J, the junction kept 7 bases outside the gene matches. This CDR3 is CASRPSGTPYNEQFF. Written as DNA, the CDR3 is TGTGCCAGCAGACCAAGCGGGACCCCCTACAATGAGCAGTTCTTC.

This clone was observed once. The CDR3 spells CASSEYGSWSLHF. The CDR3, as DNA: TGTGCCAGCAGTGAATATGGGAGTTGGTCCCTCCACTTT. The genes are TRBV25-1 and TRBJ1-6; no reliable D call. Germline V gene sequence: CDR1 MGHDK, CDR2 SYGVNS. This CDR3 region has 13 residues. With 0 bases removed from V and 14 bases from J, the gap between germline ends came to 11 bases.

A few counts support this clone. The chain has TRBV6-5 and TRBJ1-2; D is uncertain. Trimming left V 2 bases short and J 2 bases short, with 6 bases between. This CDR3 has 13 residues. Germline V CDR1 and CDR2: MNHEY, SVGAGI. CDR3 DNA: TGTGCCAGCAGTTACAACCCGAACTATGGCTACACCTTC. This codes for CASSYNPNYGYTF.

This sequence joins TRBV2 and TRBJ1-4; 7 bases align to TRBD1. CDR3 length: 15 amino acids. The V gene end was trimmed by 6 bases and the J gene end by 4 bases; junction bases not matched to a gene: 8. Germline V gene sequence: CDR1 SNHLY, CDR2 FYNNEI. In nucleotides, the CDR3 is TGTGCCAGCAGAGTCCAGGGGGGCTTTAATGAAAAACTGTTTTTT. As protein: CASRVQGGFNEKLFF. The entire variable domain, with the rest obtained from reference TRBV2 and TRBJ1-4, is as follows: EPEVTQTPSHQVTQMGQEVILRCVPISNHLYFYWYRQILGQKVEFLVSFYNNEISEKSEIFDDQFSVERPDGSNFTLKIRSTKLEDSAMYFCASRVQGGFNEKLFFGSGTQLSVL.

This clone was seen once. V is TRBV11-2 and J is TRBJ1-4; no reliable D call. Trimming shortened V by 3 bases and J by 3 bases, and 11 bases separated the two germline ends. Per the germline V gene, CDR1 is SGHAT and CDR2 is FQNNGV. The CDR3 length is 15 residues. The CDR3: CASSLQALSNEKLFF. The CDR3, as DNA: TGTGCCAGCAGCTTGCAGGCCCTCTCTAATGAAAAACTGTTTTTT.

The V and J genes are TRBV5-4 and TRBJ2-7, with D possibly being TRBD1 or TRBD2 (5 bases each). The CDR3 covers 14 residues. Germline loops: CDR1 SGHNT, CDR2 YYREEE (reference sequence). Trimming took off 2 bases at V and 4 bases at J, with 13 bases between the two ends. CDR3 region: CASSFDGTGYEQYF. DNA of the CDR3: TGTGCCAGCAGCTTTGACGGGACCGGGTACGAGCAGTACTTC.

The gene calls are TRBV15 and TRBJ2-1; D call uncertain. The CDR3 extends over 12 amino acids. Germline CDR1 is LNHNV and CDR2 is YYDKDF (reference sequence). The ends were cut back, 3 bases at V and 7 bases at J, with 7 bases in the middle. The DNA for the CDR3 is TGTGCCACCAGCAGTAGAGCGAATGAGCAGTTCTTC. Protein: CATSSRANEQFF.

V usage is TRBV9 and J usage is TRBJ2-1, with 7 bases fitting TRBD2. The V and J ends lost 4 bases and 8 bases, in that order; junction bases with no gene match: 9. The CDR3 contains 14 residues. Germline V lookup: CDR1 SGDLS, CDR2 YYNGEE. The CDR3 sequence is CASSPASGGDEQFF. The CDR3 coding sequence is TGTGCCAGCAGCCCGGCTAGCGGTGGAGATGAGCAGTTCTTC. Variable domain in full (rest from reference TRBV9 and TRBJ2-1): DSGVTQTPKHLITATGQRVTLRCSPRSGDLSVYWYQQSLDQGLQFLIQYYNGEERAKGNILERFSAQQFPDLHSELNLSSLELGDSALYFCASSPASGGDEQFFGPGTRLTVL.

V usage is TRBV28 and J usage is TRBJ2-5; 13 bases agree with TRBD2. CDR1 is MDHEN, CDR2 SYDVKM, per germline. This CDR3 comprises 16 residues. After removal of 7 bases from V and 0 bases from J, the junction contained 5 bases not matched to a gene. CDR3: CASTKTSGRNQETQYF. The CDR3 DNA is TGTGCCAGCACTAAGACTAGCGGGAGGAACCAAGAGACCCAGTACTTC.

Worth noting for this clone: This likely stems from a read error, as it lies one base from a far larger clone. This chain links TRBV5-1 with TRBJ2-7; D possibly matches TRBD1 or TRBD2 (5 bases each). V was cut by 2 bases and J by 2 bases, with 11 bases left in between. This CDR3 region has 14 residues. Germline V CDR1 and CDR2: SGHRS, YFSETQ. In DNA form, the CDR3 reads TGCGCCAGCAGCTTAGCTGGGGGTACCTACGAGCAGTACTTC. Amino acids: CASSLAGGTYEQYF.

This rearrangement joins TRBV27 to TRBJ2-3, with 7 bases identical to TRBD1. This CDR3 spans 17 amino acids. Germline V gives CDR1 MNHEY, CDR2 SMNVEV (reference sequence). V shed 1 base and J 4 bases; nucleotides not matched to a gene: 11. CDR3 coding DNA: TGTGCCAGCAGTTTATTAGGGGGCCGGATCTTCCCAGATACGCAGTATTTT. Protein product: CASSLLGGRIFPDTQYF.

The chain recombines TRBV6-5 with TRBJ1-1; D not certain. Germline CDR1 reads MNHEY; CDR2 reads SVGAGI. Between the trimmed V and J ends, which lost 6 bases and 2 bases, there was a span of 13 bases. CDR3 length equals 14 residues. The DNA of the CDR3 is TGTGCCAGCAGCCAACGGGGTGGTAACACTGAAGCTTTCTTT. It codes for CASSQRGGNTEAFF.

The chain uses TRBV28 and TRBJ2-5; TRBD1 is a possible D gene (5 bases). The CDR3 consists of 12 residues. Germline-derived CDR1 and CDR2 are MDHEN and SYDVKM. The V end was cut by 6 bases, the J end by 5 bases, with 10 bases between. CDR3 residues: CASRRGSETQYF. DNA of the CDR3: TGTGCCAGCAGAAGGGGCAGCGAGACCCAGTACTTC.

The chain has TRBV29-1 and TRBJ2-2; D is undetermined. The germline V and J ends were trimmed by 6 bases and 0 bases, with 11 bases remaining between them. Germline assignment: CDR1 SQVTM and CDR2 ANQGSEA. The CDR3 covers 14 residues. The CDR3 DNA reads TGCAGCGTCAAGGGTACCGCGAACACCGGGGAGCTGTTTTTT. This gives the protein CSVKGTANTGELFF.

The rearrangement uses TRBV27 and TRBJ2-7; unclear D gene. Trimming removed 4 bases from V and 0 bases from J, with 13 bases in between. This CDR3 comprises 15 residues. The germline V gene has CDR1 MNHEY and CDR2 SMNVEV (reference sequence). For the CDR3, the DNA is TGTGCCAGCAGTTCGACGGACGGTAGCTCCTACGAGCAGTACTTC. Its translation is CASSSTDGSSYEQYF.

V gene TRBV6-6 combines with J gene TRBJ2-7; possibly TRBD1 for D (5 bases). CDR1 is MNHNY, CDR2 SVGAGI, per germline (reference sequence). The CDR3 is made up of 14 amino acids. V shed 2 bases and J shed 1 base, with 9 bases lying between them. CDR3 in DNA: TGTGCCAGCAGTTACGTTGACAGTTCCTACGAGCAGTACTTC. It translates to CASSYVDSSYEQYF.

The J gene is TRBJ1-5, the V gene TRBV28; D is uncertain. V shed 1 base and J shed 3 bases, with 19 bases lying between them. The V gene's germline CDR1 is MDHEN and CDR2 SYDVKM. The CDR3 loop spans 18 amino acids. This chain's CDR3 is CASSLSLTERAVNQPQHF. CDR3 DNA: TGTGCCAGCAGTTTATCTCTTACAGAAAGAGCCGTCAATCAGCCCCAGCATTTT.

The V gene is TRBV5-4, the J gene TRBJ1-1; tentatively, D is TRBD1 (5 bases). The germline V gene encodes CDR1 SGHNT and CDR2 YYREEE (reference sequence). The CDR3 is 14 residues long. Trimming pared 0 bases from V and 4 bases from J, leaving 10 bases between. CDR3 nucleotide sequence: TGTGCCAGCAGCTTGGGGGGCCCGGGCACTGAAGCTTTCTTT. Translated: CASSLGGPGTEAFF. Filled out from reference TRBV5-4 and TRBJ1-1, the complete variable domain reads ETGVTQSPTHLIKTRGQQVTLRCSSQSGHNTVSWYQQALGQGPQFIFQYYREEENGRGNFPPRFSGLQFPNYSSELNVNALELDDSALYLCASSLGGPGTEAFFGQGTRLTVV.

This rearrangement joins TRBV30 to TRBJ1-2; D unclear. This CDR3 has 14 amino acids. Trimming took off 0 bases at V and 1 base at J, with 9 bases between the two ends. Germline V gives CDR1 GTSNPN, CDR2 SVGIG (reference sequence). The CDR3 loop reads CAWSVRRRNYGYTF. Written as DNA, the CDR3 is TGTGCCTGGAGTGTACGGCGACGTAACTATGGCTACACCTTC.

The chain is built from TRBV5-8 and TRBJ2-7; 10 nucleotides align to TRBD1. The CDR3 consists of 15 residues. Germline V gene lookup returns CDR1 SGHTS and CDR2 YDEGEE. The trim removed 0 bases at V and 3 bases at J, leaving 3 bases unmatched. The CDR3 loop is CASSLVWTGGYEQYF. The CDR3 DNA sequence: TGTGCCAGCAGCTTGGTGTGGACAGGGGGCTACGAGCAGTACTTC.

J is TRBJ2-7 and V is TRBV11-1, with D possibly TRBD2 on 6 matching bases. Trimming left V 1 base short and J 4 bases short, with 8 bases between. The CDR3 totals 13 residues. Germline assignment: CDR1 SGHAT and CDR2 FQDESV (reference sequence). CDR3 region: CASSLVAGYEQYF. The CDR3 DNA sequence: TGTGCCAGCAGCTTAGTTGCGGGATACGAGCAGTACTTC.

This chain's CDR3 is CASSLTSGSVYEQYF. CDR3 DNA: TGTGCCAGCAGCTTGACTAGCGGGAGCGTCTACGAGCAGTACTTC. This rearrangement joins TRBV7-8 to TRBJ2-7; 12 bases match TRBD2. The CDR3 runs to 15 residues. Germline V lookup: CDR1 SGHVS, CDR2 FQNEAQ. Trimming at V came to 3 bases and at J to 3 bases, leaving 3 bases not matched to a gene.

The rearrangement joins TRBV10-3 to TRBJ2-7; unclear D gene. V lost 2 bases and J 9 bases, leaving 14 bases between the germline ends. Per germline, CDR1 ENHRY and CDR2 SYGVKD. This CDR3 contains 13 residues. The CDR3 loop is CAISEGVSLSQYF. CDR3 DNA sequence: TGTGCCATCAGTGAGGGGGTTTCCCTGTCGCAGTACTTC.

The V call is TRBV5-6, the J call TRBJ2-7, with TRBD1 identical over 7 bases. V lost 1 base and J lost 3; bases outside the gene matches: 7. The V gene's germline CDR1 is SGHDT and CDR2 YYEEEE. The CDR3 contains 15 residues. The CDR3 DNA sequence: TGTGCCAGCAGCTTGAGGGGGCGACATATCTACGAGCAGTACTTC. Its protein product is CASSLRGRHIYEQYF.

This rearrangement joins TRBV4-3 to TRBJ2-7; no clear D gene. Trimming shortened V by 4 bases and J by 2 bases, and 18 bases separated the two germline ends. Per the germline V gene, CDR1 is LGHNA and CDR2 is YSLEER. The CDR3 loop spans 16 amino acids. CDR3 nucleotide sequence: TGCGCCAGCAGCCTCTACTGGACCGAAGTACCCTACGAGCAGTACTTC. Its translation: CASSLYWTEVPYEQYF.

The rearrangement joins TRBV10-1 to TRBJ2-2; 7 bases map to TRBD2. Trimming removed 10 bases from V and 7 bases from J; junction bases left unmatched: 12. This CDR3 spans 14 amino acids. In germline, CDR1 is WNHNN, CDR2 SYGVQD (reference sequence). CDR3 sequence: CATWEGGPVGELFF. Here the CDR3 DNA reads TGCGCCACCTGGGAGGGAGGGCCGGTCGGGGAGCTGTTTTTT.

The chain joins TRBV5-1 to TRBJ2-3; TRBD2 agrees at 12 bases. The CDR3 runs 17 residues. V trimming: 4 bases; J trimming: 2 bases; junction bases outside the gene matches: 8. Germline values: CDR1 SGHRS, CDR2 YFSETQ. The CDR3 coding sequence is TGCGCCAGCAGCAGGCTAGCGGGAGGGCCTGCCACAGATACGCAGTATTTT. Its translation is CASSRLAGGPATDTQYF. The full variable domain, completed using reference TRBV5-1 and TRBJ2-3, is KAGVTQTPRYLIKTRGQQVTLSCSPISGHRSVSWYQQTPGQGLQFLFEYFSETQRNKGNFPGRFSGRQFSNSRSEMNVSTLELGDSALYLCASSRLAGGPATDTQYFGPGTRLTVL.

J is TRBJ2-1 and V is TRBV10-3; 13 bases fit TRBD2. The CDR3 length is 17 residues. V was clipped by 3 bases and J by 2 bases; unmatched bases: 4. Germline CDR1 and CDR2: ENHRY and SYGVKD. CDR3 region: CAISEGLAGDPYNEQFF. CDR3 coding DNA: TGTGCCATCAGTGAAGGACTAGCGGGAGACCCCTACAATGAGCAGTTCTTC.

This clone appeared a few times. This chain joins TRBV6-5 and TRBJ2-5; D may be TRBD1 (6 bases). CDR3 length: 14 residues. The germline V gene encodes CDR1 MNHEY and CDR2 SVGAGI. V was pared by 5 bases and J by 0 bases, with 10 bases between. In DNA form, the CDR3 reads TGTGCCAGCAGTCACCGGGACAACCAAGAGACCCAGTACTTC. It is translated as CASSHRDNQETQYF.